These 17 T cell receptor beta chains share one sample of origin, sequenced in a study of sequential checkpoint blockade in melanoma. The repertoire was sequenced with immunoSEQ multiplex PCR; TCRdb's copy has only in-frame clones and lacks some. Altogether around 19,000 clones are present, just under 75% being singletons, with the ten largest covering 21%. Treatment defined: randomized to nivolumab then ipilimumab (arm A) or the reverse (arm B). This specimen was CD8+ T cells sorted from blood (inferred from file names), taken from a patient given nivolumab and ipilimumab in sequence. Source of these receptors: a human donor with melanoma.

CDR3 in amino acids: CASSLGRGGEAFF. CDR3 nucleotide sequence: TGTGCCAGCAGCTTAGGCAGGGGCGGTGAAGCTTTCTTT. This chain uses TRBV7-9 with TRBJ1-1; D is possibly TRBD1 (6 bases). This CDR3 has 13 residues. The germline V gene has CDR1 SEHNR and CDR2 FQNEAQ (reference sequence). The V and J ends lost 1 base and 7 bases respectively, with 10 bases between them.

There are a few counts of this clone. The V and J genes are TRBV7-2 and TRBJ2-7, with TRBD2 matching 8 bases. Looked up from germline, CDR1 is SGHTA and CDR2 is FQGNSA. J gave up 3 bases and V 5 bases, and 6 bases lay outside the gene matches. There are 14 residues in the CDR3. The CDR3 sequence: CASSPGLAFYEQYF. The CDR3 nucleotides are TGTGCCAGCAGCCCCGGACTAGCCTTCTACGAGCAGTACTTC.

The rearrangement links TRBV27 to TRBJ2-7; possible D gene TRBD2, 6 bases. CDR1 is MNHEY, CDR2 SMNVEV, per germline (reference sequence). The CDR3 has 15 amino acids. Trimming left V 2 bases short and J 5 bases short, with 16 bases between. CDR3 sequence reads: CASSLMGGGLDEQYF. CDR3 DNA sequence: TGTGCCAGCAGTTTAATGGGGGGTGGGTTGGACGAGCAGTACTTC.

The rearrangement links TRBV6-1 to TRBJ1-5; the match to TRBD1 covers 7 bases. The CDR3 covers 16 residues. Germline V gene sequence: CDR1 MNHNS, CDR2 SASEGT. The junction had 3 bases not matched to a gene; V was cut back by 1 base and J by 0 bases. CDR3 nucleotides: TGTGCCAGCAGTGAAGGGGGACAGAATAGCAATCAGCCCCAGCATTTT. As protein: CASSEGGQNSNQPQHF.

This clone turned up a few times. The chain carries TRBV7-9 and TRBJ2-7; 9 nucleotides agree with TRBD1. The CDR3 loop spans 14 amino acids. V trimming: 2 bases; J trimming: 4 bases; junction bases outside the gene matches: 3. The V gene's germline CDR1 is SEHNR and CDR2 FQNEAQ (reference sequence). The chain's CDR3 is CASSLSGQGYEQYF. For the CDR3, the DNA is TGTGCCAGCAGCTTATCGGGACAGGGTTACGAGCAGTACTTC.

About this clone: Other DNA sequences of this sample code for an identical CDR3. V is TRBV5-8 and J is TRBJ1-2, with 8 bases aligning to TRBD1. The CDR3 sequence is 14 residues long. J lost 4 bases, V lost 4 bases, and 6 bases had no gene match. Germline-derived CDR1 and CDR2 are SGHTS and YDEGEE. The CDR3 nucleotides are TGTGCCAGCAGCCCTTGGACAGGGACCTATGGCTACACCTTC. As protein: CASSPWTGTYGYTF.

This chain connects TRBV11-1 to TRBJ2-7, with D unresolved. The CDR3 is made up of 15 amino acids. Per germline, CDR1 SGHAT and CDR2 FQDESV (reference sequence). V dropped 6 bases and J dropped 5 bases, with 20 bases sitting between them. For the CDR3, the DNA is TGTGCCAGCAGTCCCGTACCCACCCCGAGGAACGAGCAGTACTTC. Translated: CASSPVPTPRNEQYF.

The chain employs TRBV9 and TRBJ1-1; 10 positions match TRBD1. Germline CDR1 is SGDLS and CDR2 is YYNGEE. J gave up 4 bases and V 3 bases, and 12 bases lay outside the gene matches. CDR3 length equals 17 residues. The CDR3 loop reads CASSARTGTGDPTEAFF. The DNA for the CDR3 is TGTGCCAGCAGCGCAAGAACCGGGACAGGGGATCCCACTGAAGCTTTCTTT. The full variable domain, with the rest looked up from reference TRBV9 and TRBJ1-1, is DSGVTQTPKHLITATGQRVTLRCSPRSGDLSVYWYQQSLDQGLQFLIQYYNGEERAKGNILERFSAQQFPDLHSELNLSSLELGDSALYFCASSARTGTGDPTEAFFGQGTRLTVV.

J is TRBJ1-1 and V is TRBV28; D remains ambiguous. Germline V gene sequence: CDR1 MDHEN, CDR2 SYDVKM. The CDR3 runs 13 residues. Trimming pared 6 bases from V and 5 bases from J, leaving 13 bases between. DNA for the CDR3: TGTGCCAGCAGGCCCACCCCTGAGACTGAAGCTTTCTTT. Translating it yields CASRPTPETEAFF.

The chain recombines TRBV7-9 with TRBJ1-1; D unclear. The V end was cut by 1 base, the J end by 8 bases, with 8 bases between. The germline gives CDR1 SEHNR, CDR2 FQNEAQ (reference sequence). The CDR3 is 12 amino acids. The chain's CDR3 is CASSLGGPEAFF. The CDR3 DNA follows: TGTGCCAGCAGCTTAGGCGGGCCAGAAGCTTTCTTT.

CDR3 sequence (DNA): TGTGCCAGCAGTTCCGGGACAGGAGCCTACGAGCAGTACTTC. Its translation is CASSSGTGAYEQYF. The chain has TRBV28 and TRBJ2-7, with 8 bases lining up with TRBD1. After removal of 4 bases from V and 2 bases from J, the junction contained 4 bases not matched to a gene. The CDR3 is made up of 14 amino acids. Germline CDR1 MDHEN, CDR2 SYDVKM. Drawing the rest from reference TRBV28 and TRBJ2-7, the complete variable domain is DVKVTQSSRYLVKRTGEKVFLECVQDMDHENMFWYRQDPGLGLRLIYFSYDVKMKEKGDIPEGYSVSREKKERFSLILESASTNQTSMYLCASSSGTGAYEQYFGPGTRLTVT.

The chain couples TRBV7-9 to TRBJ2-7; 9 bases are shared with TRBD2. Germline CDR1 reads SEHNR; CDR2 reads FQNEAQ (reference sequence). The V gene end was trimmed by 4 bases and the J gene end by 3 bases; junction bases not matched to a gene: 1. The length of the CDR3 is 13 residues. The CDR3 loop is CASSYSGSYEQYF. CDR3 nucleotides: TGTGCCAGCAGCTATAGCGGGAGCTACGAGCAGTACTTC.

CDR3 coding DNA: TGCGCCAGCAGTGAGTGGGACAGGGGGCCCGGGACTAGGCCCTACGAGCAGTACTTC. This translates into CASSEWDRGPGTRPYEQYF. The genes are TRBV10-2 and TRBJ2-7; 12 nucleotides align to TRBD1. This CDR3 is 19 amino acids long. V shed 1 base and J 2 bases; nucleotides not matched to a gene: 12. Germline V lookup: CDR1 WSHSY, CDR2 SAAADI.

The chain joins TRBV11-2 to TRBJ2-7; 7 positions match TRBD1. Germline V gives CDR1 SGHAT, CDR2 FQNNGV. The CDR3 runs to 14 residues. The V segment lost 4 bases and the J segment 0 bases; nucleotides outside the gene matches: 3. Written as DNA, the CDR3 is TGTGCCAGCAGCTCTTACAGGGGCTCCTACGAGCAGTACTTC. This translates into CASSSYRGSYEQYF.

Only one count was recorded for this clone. In DNA, the CDR3 is TGTGCCAGCAGCTTAGCAGGGGTGACTGAAGCTTTCTTT. As protein: CASSLAGVTEAFF. The V and J genes are TRBV7-8 and TRBJ1-1; the D gene is possibly TRBD1 (5 bases). With 0 bases removed from V and 5 bases from J, the gap between germline ends came to 7 bases. The V gene's germline CDR1 is SGHVS and CDR2 FQNEAQ. This CDR3 is 13 amino acids long.

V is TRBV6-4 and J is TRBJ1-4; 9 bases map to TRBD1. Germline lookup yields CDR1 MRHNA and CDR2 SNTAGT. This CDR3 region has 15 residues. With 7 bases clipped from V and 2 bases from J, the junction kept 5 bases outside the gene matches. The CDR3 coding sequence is TGTGCCAGCACCCCGACAGGGGGGACTAATGAAAAACTGTTTTTT. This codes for CASTPTGGTNEKLFF.

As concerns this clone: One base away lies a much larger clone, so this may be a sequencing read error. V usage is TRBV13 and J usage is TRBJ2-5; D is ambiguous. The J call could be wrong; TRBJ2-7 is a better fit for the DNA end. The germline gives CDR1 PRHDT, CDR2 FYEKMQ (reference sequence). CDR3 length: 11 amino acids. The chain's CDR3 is CASSLVYEQYF. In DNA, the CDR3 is TGTGCCAGCAGCTTAGTTTACGAGCAGTACTTC.